This TCR beta chain was found in a study of a mutant IDH1 vaccine in newly diagnosed glioma. Turning to the study itself: Following radiotherapy alone, or alongside temozolomide cycles, vaccination was started after an interval of 4-6 weeks. Prior therapy was radiotherapy, temozolomide, or both; most received both.

V dropped 6 bases and J dropped 1; count of bases not matched to a gene: 8. CDR3 length equals 15 residues. Germline loops: CDR1 SGHVS, CDR2 FQNEAQ. Time point of the sample: week 11, during vaccination. In every dose of vaccine, 300 ug of mutant IDH1 20-mer peptide was given alongside topical imiquimod. Measured with immunoSEQ multiplex PCR; TCRdb has only the in-frame clones, and not every one. Seen here are more than 50,000 clones, roughly 80% observed once, and the top ten hold about 6%. For this clone: Antigen: not known.

V gene TRBV7-8 combines with J gene TRBJ1-1; TRBD1 matches 7 bases. The origin of this receptor is a man aged 50 or older with glioma. Here the sequenced sample was PBMCs, taken from a glioma patient whose treatment included an IDH1 peptide vaccine. The CDR3 region is CASRDDRDRNTEAFF. Here the CDR3 DNA reads TGTGCCAGCAGGGACGACCGGGACAGGAACACTGAAGCTTTCTTT.